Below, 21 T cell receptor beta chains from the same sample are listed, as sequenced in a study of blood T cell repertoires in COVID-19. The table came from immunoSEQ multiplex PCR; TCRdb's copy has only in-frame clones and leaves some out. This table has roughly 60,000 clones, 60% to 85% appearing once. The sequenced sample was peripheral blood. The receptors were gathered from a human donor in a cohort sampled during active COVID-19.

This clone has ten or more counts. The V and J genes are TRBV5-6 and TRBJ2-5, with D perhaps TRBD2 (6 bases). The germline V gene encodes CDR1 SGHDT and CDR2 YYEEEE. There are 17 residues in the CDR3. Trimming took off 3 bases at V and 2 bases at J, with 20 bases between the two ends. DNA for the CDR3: TGTGCCAGCAGCTCGTACCTTCTAGGGACTTCGCAAGAGACCCAGTACTTC. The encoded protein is CASSSYLLGTSQETQYF. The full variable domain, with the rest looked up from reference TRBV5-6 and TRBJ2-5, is DAGVTQSPTHLIKTRGQQVTLRCSPKSGHDTVSWYQQALGQGPQFIFQYYEEEERQRGNFPDRFSGHQFPNYSSELNVNALLLGDSALYLCASSSYLLGTSQETQYFGPGTRLLVL.

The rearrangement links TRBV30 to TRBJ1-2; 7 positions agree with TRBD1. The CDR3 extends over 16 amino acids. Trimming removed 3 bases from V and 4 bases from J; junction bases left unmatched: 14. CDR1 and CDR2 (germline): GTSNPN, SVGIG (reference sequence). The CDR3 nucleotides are TGTGCCTGGAGAATTCCCGGGACAGAAGGAGGCTATGGCTACACCTTC. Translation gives CAWRIPGTEGGYGYTF. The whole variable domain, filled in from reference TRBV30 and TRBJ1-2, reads SQTIHQWPATLVQPVGSPLSLECTVEGTSNPNLYWYRQAAGRGLQLLFYSVGIGQISSEVPQNLSASRPQDRQFILSSKKLLLSDSGFYLCAWRIPGTEGGYGYTFGSGTRLTVV.

The CDR3 protein is CASSLRTGGRTQYF. As DNA, the CDR3 is TGTGCCAGCAGCCTCAGGACAGGGGGCCGTACGCAGTATTTT. V is TRBV5-6 and J is TRBJ2-3, with TRBD1 matching 11 bases. The CDR3 covers 14 residues. J was trimmed by 8 bases and V by 4 bases; bases with no gene match: 6. The germline CDR1 and CDR2 sequences are SGHDT and YYEEEE.

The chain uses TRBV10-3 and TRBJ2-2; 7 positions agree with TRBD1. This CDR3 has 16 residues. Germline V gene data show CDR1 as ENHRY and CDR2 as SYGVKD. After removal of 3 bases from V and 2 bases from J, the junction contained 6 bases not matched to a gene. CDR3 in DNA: TGTGCCATCAGTGACCGGGACAGACGAAACACCGGGGAGCTGTTTTTT. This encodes CAISDRDRRNTGELFF.

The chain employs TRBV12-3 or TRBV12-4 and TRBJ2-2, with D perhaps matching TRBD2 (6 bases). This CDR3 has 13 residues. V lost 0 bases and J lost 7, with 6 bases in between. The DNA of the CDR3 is TGTGCCAGCAGTTTAGCGCGGGGCGGGGAGCTGTTTTTT. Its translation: CASSLARGGELFF.

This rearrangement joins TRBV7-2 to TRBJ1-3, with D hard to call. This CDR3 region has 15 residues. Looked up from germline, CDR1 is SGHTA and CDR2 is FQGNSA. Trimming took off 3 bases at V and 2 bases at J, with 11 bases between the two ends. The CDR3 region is CASSFGDLPGNTIYF. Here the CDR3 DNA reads TGTGCCAGCAGCTTCGGGGATCTCCCTGGAAACACCATATATTTT.

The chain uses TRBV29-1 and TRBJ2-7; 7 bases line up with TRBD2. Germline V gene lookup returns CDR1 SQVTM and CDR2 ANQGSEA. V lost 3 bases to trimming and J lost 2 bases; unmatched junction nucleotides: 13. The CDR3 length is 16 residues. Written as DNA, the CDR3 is TGCAGCGTTGAGGAGGAGGCGAGCGGGATCCCCTACGAGCAGTACTTC. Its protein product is CSVEEEASGIPYEQYF.

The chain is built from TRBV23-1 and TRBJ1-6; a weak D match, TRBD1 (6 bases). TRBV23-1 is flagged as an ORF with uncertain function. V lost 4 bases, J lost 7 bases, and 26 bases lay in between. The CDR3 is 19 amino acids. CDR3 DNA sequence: TGCGCCAGCAGTCCTCACCGGGACACCGCACCGTACAGGAATTCACCCCTCCACTTT. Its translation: CASSPHRDTAPYRNSPLHF.

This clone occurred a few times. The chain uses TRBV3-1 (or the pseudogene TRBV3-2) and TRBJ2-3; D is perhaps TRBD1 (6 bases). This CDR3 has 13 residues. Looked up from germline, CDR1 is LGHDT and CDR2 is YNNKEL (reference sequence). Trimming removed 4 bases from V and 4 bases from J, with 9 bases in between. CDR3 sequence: CASSRAGADTQYF. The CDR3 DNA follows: TGTGCCAGCAGCCGGGCAGGGGCAGATACGCAGTATTTT.

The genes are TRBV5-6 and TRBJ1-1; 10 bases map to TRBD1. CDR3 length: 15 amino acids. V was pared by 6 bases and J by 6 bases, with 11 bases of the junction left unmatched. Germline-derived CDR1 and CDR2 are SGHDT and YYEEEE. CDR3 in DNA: TGTGCCAGCACCCGAACGAATGGACAGGGGGCTGAAGCTTTCTTT. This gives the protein CASTRTNGQGAEAFF.

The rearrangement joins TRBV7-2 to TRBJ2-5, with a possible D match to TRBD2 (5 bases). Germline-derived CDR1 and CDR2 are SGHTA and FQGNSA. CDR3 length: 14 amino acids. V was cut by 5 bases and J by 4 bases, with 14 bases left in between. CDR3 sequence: CASSTPPGRETQYF. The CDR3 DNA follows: TGTGCCAGCAGCACGCCCCCGGGGAGAGAGACCCAGTACTTC.

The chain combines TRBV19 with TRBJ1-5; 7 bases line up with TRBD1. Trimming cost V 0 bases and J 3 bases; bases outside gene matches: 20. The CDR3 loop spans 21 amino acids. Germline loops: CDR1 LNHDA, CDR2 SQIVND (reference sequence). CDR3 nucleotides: TGTGCCAGTAGTATAGATCGGTCCAGGGGGGCAGGACCGTCCTCCAATCAGCCCCAGCATTTT. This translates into CASSIDRSRGAGPSSNQPQHF.

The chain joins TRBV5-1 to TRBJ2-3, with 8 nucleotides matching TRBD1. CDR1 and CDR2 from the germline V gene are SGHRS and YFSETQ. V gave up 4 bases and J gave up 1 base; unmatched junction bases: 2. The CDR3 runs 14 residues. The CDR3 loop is CASSRGQGTDTQYF. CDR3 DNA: TGCGCCAGCAGCCGGGGACAGGGCACAGATACGCAGTATTTT. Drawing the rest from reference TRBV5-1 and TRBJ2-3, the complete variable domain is KAGVTQTPRYLIKTRGQQVTLSCSPISGHRSVSWYQQTPGQGLQFLFEYFSETQRNKGNFPGRFSGRQFSNSRSEMNVSTLELGDSALYLCASSRGQGTDTQYFGPGTRLTVL.

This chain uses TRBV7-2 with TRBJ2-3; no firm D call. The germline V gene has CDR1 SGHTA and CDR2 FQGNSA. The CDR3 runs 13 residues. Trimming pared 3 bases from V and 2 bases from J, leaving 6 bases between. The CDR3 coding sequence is TGTGCCAGCAGCTTGTATTCCACAGATACGCAGTATTTT. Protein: CASSLYSTDTQYF.

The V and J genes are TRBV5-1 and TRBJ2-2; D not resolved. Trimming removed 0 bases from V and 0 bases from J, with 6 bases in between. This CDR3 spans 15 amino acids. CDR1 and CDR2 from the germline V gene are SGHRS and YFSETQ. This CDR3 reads CASSLGQTNTGELFF. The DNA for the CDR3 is TGCGCCAGCAGCTTGGGACAAACGAACACCGGGGAGCTGTTTTTT.

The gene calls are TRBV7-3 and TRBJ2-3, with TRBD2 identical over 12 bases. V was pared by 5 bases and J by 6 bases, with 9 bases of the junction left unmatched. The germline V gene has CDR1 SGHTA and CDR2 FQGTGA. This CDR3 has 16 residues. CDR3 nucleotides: TGTGCCAGCAGCCCACTAGCGGGGGGCTTTAGGGATACGCAGTATTTT. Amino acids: CASSPLAGGFRDTQYF.

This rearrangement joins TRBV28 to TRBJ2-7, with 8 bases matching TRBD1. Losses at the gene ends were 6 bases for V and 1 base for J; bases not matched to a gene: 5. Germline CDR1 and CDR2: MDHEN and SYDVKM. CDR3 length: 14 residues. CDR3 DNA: TGTGCCAGCAGACGACAGGGGAATTCCTACGAGCAGTACTTC. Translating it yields CASRRQGNSYEQYF.

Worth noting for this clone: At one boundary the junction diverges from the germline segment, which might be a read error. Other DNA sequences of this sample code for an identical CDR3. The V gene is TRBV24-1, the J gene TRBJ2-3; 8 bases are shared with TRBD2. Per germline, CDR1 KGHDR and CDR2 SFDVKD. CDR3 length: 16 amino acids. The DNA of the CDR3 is TGTGCTACCAGTGGTTCCGGGAGGGCCGGCACAGATACGCAGTATTTT. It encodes CATSGSGRAGTDTQYF.

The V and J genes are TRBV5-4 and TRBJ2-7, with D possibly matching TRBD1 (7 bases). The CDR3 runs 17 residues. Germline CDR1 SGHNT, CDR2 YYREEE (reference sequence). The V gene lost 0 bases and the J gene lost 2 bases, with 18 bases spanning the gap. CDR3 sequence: CASSLGAGGFPTYEQYF. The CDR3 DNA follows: TGTGCCAGCAGCTTGGGGGCAGGGGGGTTCCCAACCTACGAGCAGTACTTC.

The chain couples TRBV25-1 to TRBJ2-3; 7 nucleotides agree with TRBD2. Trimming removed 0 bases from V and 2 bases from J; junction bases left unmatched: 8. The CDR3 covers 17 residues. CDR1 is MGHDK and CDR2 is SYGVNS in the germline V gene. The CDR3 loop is CASSEYNGGGVTDTQYF. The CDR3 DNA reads TGTGCCAGCAGTGAATATAACGGCGGGGGAGTCACAGATACGCAGTATTTT.

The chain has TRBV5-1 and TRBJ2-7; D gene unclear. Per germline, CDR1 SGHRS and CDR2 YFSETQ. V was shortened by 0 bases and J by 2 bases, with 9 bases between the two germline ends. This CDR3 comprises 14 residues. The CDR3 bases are TGCGCCAGCAGCTTGGCCTCAGGTCCCTACGAGCAGTACTTC. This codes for CASSLASGPYEQYF.